A single sample is the source of the 23 T cell receptor beta chains below, sequenced in a study of CD8 T cells in Susac syndrome. Reverse transcription of roughly 0.5 to 1 ug RNA was performed with random hexamers. Each CDR3 protein is one row after TCRdb ran MiXCR on the immunoSEQ multiplex PCR reads. The repertoire holds 50,000 to 65,000 distinct CDR3 sequences, with about 92% as singletons. Sequencing was done on a sample of CD8+ T cells from PBMCs. The receptors here all came from a human donor in good health.

This chain uses TRBV12-3 or TRBV12-4 with TRBJ2-7; weak D call: TRBD1 (6 bases). Trimming took 3 bases from V and 7 from J, leaving 13 bases between them. The CDR3 has 13 residues. CDR3 DNA sequence: TGTGCCAGCAGTTTGTCAGGGGTACGTGAGCAGTACTTC. Protein: CASSLSGVREQYF.

The V and J genes are TRBV4-1 and TRBJ2-1; 10 nucleotides line up with TRBD1. The CDR3 length is 15 residues. V lost 3 bases to trimming and J lost 3 bases; unmatched junction nucleotides: 2. Germline CDR1 and CDR2: MGHRA and YSYEKL. The CDR3: CASSQGQGFYNEQFF. CDR3 nucleotides: TGCGCCAGCAGCCAGGGACAGGGGTTCTACAATGAGCAGTTCTTC.

The rearrangement links TRBV11-2 to TRBJ2-1, with 8 nucleotides matching TRBD1. This CDR3 is built from 18 residues. Germline assignment: CDR1 SGHAT and CDR2 FQNNGV. The ends lost 0 bases at V and 2 bases at J; junction bases unmatched: 9. The CDR3, as DNA: TGTGCCAGCAGCTTAGAATGGACAGGGTCACCCCCCTACAATGAGCAGTTCTTC. Translation: CASSLEWTGSPPYNEQFF.

This clonotype was observed a handful of times. The chain couples TRBV12-3 or TRBV12-4 to TRBJ1-1; maybe TRBD1 (5 bases). Trimming shortened V by 3 bases and J by 8 bases, and 7 bases separated the two germline ends. The CDR3 has 11 amino acids. The DNA for the CDR3 is TGTGCCAGCAGTTTGGGGGTGGAAGCTTTCTTT. This encodes CASSLGVEAFF.

The rearrangement joins TRBV4-3 to TRBJ1-5, with D perhaps TRBD1 (5 bases). This CDR3 has 15 residues. Trimming pared 0 bases from V and 6 bases from J, leaving 12 bases between. The V gene's germline CDR1 is LGHNA and CDR2 YSLEER. CDR3 sequence reads: CASSQDAAGGQPQHF. The CDR3 DNA is TGCGCCAGCAGCCAAGATGCGGCCGGGGGTCAGCCCCAGCATTTT.

This clonotype was observed once. This chain uses TRBV5-6 with TRBJ1-5; D perhaps matches TRBD1 (5 bases). The CDR3 is 16 amino acids. Between the trimmed V and J ends, which lost 3 bases and 3 bases, there was a span of 16 bases. Looked up from germline, CDR1 is SGHDT and CDR2 is YYEEEE. CDR3 DNA: TGTGCCAGCAGCTCGACCCCCCAGGGCCTCAATCAGCCCCAGCATTTT. As protein: CASSSTPQGLNQPQHF.

The chain joins TRBV6-2 or TRBV6-3 to TRBJ2-7; no definite D call. There are 13 residues in the CDR3. V lost 4 bases and J lost 6, with 13 bases in between. CDR1 MNHEY and CDR2 SVGEGT come from the germline V gene. CDR3 DNA sequence: TGTGCCAGCAGTTTATCGGGTTTCGCCGAGCAGTACTTC. Residues: CASSLSGFAEQYF.

This chain uses TRBV12-3 or TRBV12-4 with TRBJ2-2, with D hard to call. Trimming stripped 6 bases from V and 0 bases from J, with 20 bases between. The CDR3 runs to 18 residues. The DNA of the CDR3 is TGTGCCAGCAGCCCGGCGATATCTCTCTCCCCGAACACCGGGGAGCTGTTTTTT. Residues: CASSPAISLSPNTGELFF.

The chain combines TRBV6-5 with TRBJ1-1; D gene uncertain. With 4 bases removed from V and 3 bases from J, the gap between germline ends came to 6 bases. This CDR3 is built from 12 residues. Looked up from germline, CDR1 is MNHEY and CDR2 is SVGAGI. The CDR3 region has the DNA TGTGCCAGCAGTTCTATGGACACTGAAGCTTTCTTT. Protein: CASSSMDTEAFF.

The genes are TRBV19 and TRBJ2-7; perhaps TRBD2 as D (5 bases). Per the germline V gene, CDR1 is LNHDA and CDR2 is SQIVND (reference sequence). V lost 6 bases, J lost 4 bases, and 19 bases lay in between. The CDR3 extends over 15 amino acids. CDR3 DNA sequence: TGTGCCAGTAGCACGTTAGGAGGAGACGTATACGAGCAGTACTTC. Translating gives CASSTLGGDVYEQYF. Filled out from reference TRBV19 and TRBJ2-7, the complete variable domain reads DGGITQSPKYLFRKEGQNVTLSCEQNLNHDAMYWYRQDPGQGLRLIYYSQIVNDFQKGDIAEGYSVSREKKESFPLTVTSAQKNPTAFYLCASSTLGGDVYEQYFGPGTRLTVT.

The rearrangement joins TRBV2 to TRBJ2-5; 7 bases align to TRBD1. The CDR3 is 14 amino acids. Trimming at V came to 5 bases and at J to 2 bases, leaving 5 bases not matched to a gene. Germline V gene data show CDR1 as SNHLY and CDR2 as FYNNEI. The CDR3 region is CASSPRTGQETQYF. DNA for the CDR3: TGTGCCAGCAGTCCCCGGACAGGACAAGAGACCCAGTACTTC.

The chain uses TRBV5-1 and TRBJ1-1; D might be TRBD1 (5 bases). This CDR3 region has 15 residues. Germline V lookup: CDR1 SGHRS, CDR2 YFSETQ. Trimming cost V 1 base and J 7 bases, with 17 bases left between them. DNA of the CDR3: TGCGCCAGCAGCTTGCGGGGGGTTGGGGAGATTGAAGCTTTCTTT. As protein: CASSLRGVGEIEAFF.

The chain links TRBV6-6 to TRBJ1-2, with TRBD1 matching over 8 bases. Germline V gene lookup returns CDR1 MNHNY and CDR2 SVGAGI (reference sequence). The CDR3 has 15 amino acids. V gave up 4 bases and J gave up 5 bases; unmatched junction bases: 9. The CDR3 reads CASSFSGGAEYGYTF. The CDR3, as DNA: TGTGCCAGCAGTTTTTCAGGGGGCGCAGAGTATGGCTACACCTTC.

The chain carries TRBV5-6 and TRBJ2-1; D uncertain. The germline V gene has CDR1 SGHDT and CDR2 YYEEEE. The CDR3 extends over 16 amino acids. V was cut by 0 bases and J by 0 bases, with 10 bases left in between. CDR3 sequence reads: CASSLVGRSSYNEQFF. The CDR3 DNA follows: TGTGCCAGCAGCTTGGTGGGCAGAAGCTCCTACAATGAGCAGTTCTTC.

A single count supports this clonotype. The chain employs TRBV6-2 or TRBV6-3 and TRBJ2-2; D possibly corresponds to TRBD1 (5 bases). V was clipped by 2 bases and J by 4 bases, with 11 bases between them. The CDR3 is made up of 15 amino acids. Germline V gives CDR1 MNHEY, CDR2 SVGEGT. In DNA form, the CDR3 reads TGTGCCAGCAGTTACCTTGCAGGGCCCACCGGGGAGCTGTTTTTT. This codes for CASSYLAGPTGELFF.

The V gene is TRBV29-1, the J gene TRBJ2-7, with 8 positions matching TRBD2. This CDR3 is 14 amino acids long. V shed 0 bases and J 3 bases; nucleotides not matched to a gene: 4. From germline, CDR1 is SQVTM and CDR2 ANQGSEA. In DNA, the CDR3 is TGCAGCGTTGAAGATCGGGGGACTAGCTACGAGCAGTACTTC. Its protein is CSVEDRGTSYEQYF.

The chain links TRBV20-1 to TRBJ1-2, with a possible D match to TRBD1 (5 bases). Germline V lookup: CDR1 DFQATT, CDR2 SNEGSKA (reference sequence). This CDR3 contains 13 residues. The germline V and J ends were trimmed by 6 bases and 6 bases, with 17 bases remaining between them. The CDR3 loop reads CSAPSGQFNGYTF. In nucleotides, the CDR3 is TGCAGTGCCCCATCAGGACAATTCAATGGCTACACCTTC.

This clonotype was observed a handful of times. V gene TRBV6-1 combines with J gene TRBJ1-1; D gene uncertain. V dropped 7 bases and J dropped 2 bases, with 8 bases sitting between them. Germline CDR1 MNHNS, CDR2 SASEGT. The CDR3 is made up of 12 amino acids. CDR3 amino acids: CASKPGNTEAFF. The CDR3 DNA reads as TGTGCCAGCAAACCGGGAAACACTGAAGCTTTCTTT.

The chain combines TRBV7-6 with TRBJ2-3, with unresolved D. CDR1 SGHVS and CDR2 FNYEAQ come from the germline V gene. This CDR3 spans 14 amino acids. The V gene lost 3 bases and the J gene lost 1 base, with 8 bases spanning the gap. CDR3 in amino acids: CASSLPRGTDTQYF. In nucleotides, the CDR3 is TGTGCCAGCAGCTTGCCCCGGGGCACAGATACGCAGTATTTT.

The V gene is TRBV12-3 or TRBV12-4, the J gene TRBJ1-1; possible D gene TRBD1, 5 bases. CDR3 length: 12 amino acids. Between the trimmed V and J ends, which lost 2 bases and 8 bases, there was a span of 9 bases. The CDR3 spells CASSLPGEEAFF. CDR3 DNA: TGTGCCAGCAGTTTACCGGGGGAAGAAGCTTTCTTT.

The chain combines TRBV28 with TRBJ1-2, with D possibly being TRBD1 (5 bases). The CDR3 loop spans 13 amino acids. The V and J ends lost 3 bases and 3 bases respectively, with 8 bases between them. Germline V gene data show CDR1 as MDHEN and CDR2 as SYDVKM. The CDR3 coding sequence is TGTGCCAGCAGTTTCCAGGGTCACTATGGCTACACCTTC. Its protein is CASSFQGHYGYTF.

The chain has TRBV20-1 and TRBJ1-5; 7 positions match TRBD1. After removal of 5 bases from V and 8 bases from J, the junction contained 12 bases not matched to a gene. CDR3 length equals 14 residues. Germline-derived CDR1 and CDR2 are DFQATT and SNEGSKA (reference sequence). The CDR3 nucleotides are TGCAGTGCTGAAGACAGGGATGGATCAGAGCCCCAGCATTTT. Translated: CSAEDRDGSEPQHF.

This chain connects TRBV5-6 to TRBJ2-1; D uncertain. The CDR3 spans 13 residues. Germline-derived CDR1 and CDR2 are SGHDT and YYEEEE. With 1 base removed from V and 10 bases from J, the gap between germline ends came to 12 bases. CDR3 region: CASSLLPIREQFF. Here the CDR3 DNA reads TGTGCCAGCAGCTTGTTACCTATTCGCGAGCAGTTCTTC.